This passage covers 15 T cell receptor beta chains from one sample sequenced in a study of control samples from healthy donors and cancer patients. This table comes from immunoSEQ multiplex PCR, and its TCRdb copy is limited to in-frame clones, with some not included. Of under 200,000 clones in the sample, about 95% were seen once. Sequencing was done on a sample of PBMCs. The receptor set was obtained from a man aged 55 to 70 with colorectal cancer.

The chain has TRBV13 and TRBJ2-2; possible D gene TRBD2, 5 bases. Trimming pared 11 bases from V and 4 bases from J, leaving 14 bases between. Germline loops: CDR1 PRHDT, CDR2 FYEKMQ (reference sequence). CDR3 size: 13 residues. Here the CDR3 DNA reads TGTGCCTCCAGGCGGGCCCCCACCGGGGAGCTGTTTTTT. It specifies CASRRAPTGELFF.

The chain combines TRBV5-6 with TRBJ1-5, with TRBD1 as a possible D gene (5 bases). Deletions cut 0 bases from V and 0 bases from J, with 10 bases between. The CDR3 loop spans 16 amino acids. Germline values: CDR1 SGHDT, CDR2 YYEEEE. CDR3 residues: CASSLGGEYSNQPQHF. CDR3 nucleotides: TGTGCCAGCAGCTTGGGAGGGGAGTATAGCAATCAGCCCCAGCATTTT.

The chain employs TRBV7-2 and TRBJ2-6; TRBD1 agrees at 8 bases. CDR3 size: 15 residues. With V trimmed by 4 bases and J by 2 bases, 1 base remained unmatched. The germline V gene has CDR1 SGHTA and CDR2 FQGNSA. The CDR3 here is CASSSDRAGANVLTF. CDR3 nucleotide sequence: TGTGCCAGCAGCTCGGACAGGGCTGGGGCCAACGTCCTGACTTTC. The complete variable domain, with remaining parts taken from reference TRBV7-2 and TRBJ2-6, reads GAGVSQSPSNKVTEKGKDVELRCDPISGHTALYWYRQSLGQGLEFLIYFQGNSAPDKSGLPSDRFSAERTGGSVSTLTIQRTQQEDSAVYLCASSSDRAGANVLTFGAGSRLTVL.

This clone has only one observation. The chain couples TRBV9 to TRBJ2-1; D is undetermined. Trimming took 0 bases from V and 3 from J, leaving 4 bases between them. Looked up from germline, CDR1 is SGDLS and CDR2 is YYNGEE. This CDR3 has 13 residues. CDR3 DNA sequence: TGTGCCAGCAGCGTAGTTGACTACAATGAGCAGTTCTTC. It translates to CASSVVDYNEQFF.

J is TRBJ2-1 and V is TRBV11-2, with 13 bases lining up with TRBD2. Looked up from germline, CDR1 is SGHAT and CDR2 is FQNNGV. The CDR3 extends over 17 amino acids. Germline trimming cut 4 bases from V and 8 bases from J; bases unmatched to any gene: 11. The chain's CDR3 is CASSSPRTSGGLHEQFF. The CDR3 DNA is TGTGCCAGCAGCTCCCCGAGGACTAGCGGGGGTCTACATGAGCAGTTCTTC.

The rearrangement uses TRBV11-1 and TRBJ2-5; TRBD2 aligns across 7 bases. Germline loops: CDR1 SGHAT, CDR2 FQDESV (reference sequence). The V segment lost 5 bases and the J segment 3 bases; nucleotides outside the gene matches: 6. The CDR3 spans 14 residues. In DNA, the CDR3 is TGTGCCAGCAGCGCCCGGGGGGTGGAAGAGACCCAGTACTTC. Translating it yields CASSARGVEETQYF.

The V call is TRBV28, the J call TRBJ1-5; TRBD1 aligns across 8 bases. Germline assignment: CDR1 MDHEN and CDR2 SYDVKM. The ends lost 3 bases at V and 2 bases at J; junction bases unmatched: 3. The CDR3 is 15 residues long. The CDR3 sequence: CASSFRQGRNQPQHF. The CDR3 DNA is TGTGCCAGCAGTTTTAGACAGGGGCGCAATCAGCCCCAGCATTTT.

V and J are TRBV5-1 and TRBJ1-2, with D unclear. In germline, CDR1 is SGHRS, CDR2 YFSETQ. V dropped 0 bases and J dropped 5 bases, with 8 bases sitting between them. The CDR3 has 13 amino acids. The CDR3 DNA sequence: TGCGCCAGCAGCTTGGGGCAGCCGTATGGCTACACCTTC. It codes for CASSLGQPYGYTF.

The V gene is TRBV5-1, the J gene TRBJ1-5, with D possibly TRBD1 on 5 matching bases. V was trimmed by 0 bases and J by 4 bases, leaving 14 bases between them. Germline V gives CDR1 SGHRS, CDR2 YFSETQ. This CDR3 has 16 residues. The CDR3 spells CASSLAGGERNQPQHF. CDR3 in DNA: TGCGCCAGCAGCTTGGCTGGGGGGGAGAGGAATCAGCCCCAGCATTTT.

This chain connects TRBV10-2 to TRBJ2-2, with D possibly TRBD2 on 5 matching bases. Germline CDR1 and CDR2: WSHSY and SAAADI. CDR3 length equals 13 residues. Trimming removed 7 bases at V and 1 base at J, with 7 bases between. The DNA for the CDR3 is TGCGCCAGCACCGAGGGGAACACCGGGGAGCTGTTTTTT. Its translation: CASTEGNTGELFF.

The chain links TRBV6-2 or TRBV6-3 to TRBJ1-4; D gene uncertain. This CDR3 comprises 16 residues. Trimming pared 0 bases from V and 1 base from J, leaving 9 bases between. The germline gives CDR1 MNHEY, CDR2 SVGEGT. The CDR3 coding sequence is TGTGCCAGCAGTTACTCGATTCCGAGAACTAATGAAAAACTGTTTTTT. Its translation is CASSYSIPRTNEKLFF.

The chain carries TRBV2 and TRBJ2-7; D is undetermined. Trimming left V 4 bases short and J 2 bases short, with 3 bases between. The CDR3 is 11 amino acids. Germline values: CDR1 SNHLY, CDR2 FYNNEI. CDR3: CASSATYEQYF. The CDR3 nucleotides are TGTGCCAGCAGTGCAACCTACGAGCAGTACTTC.

This clone has more than one count but fewer than ten. The CDR3 spells CAWSPYSVANTEAFF. The CDR3 nucleotides are TGTGCCTGGAGTCCCTATTCGGTGGCGAACACTGAAGCTTTCTTT. The chain links TRBV30 to TRBJ1-1; D is unclear. Trimming removed 2 bases at V and 1 base at J, with 14 bases between. Germline loops: CDR1 GTSNPN, CDR2 SVGIG (reference sequence). This CDR3 has 15 residues.

V and J are TRBV18 and TRBJ1-2; no definite D call. This CDR3 is built from 12 residues. Trimming shortened V by 0 bases and J by 2 bases, and 1 base separated the two germline ends. The V gene's germline CDR1 is KGHSH and CDR2 LQKENI. The CDR3 bases are TGTGCCAGCTCACCACCAAACTATGGCTACACCTTC. Encoded protein: CASSPPNYGYTF.

The CDR3, as DNA: TGTGCCAGCAGTTACTCGGTGGGGTCCGATACGCAGTATTTT. Protein sequence: CASSYSVGSDTQYF. The chain uses TRBV6-2 or TRBV6-3 and TRBJ2-3; no clear D gene. Trimming removed 0 bases from V and 6 bases from J, with 10 bases in between. From germline, CDR1 is MNHEY and CDR2 SVGEGT. The CDR3 totals 14 residues.